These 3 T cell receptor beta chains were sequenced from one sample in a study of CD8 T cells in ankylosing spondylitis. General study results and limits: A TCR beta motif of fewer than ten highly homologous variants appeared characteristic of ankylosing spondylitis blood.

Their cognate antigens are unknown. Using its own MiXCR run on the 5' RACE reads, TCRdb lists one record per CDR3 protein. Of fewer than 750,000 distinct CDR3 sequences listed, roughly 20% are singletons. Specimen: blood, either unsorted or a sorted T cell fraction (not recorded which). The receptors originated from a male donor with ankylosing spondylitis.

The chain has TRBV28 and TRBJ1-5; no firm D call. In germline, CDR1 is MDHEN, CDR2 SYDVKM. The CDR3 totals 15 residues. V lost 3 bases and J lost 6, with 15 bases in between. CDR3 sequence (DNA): TGTGCCAGCAGTTTCAGGAGCGGGGTTCGTCAGCCCCAGCATTTT. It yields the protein CASSFRSGVRQPQHF.

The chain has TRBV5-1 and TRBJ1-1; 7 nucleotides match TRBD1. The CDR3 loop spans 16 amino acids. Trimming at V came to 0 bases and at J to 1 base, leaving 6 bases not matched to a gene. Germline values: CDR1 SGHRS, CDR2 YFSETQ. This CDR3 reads CASSLVGGQRNTEAFF. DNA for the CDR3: TGCGCCAGCAGCTTGGTGGGGGGACAGAGGAACACTGAAGCTTTCTTT.

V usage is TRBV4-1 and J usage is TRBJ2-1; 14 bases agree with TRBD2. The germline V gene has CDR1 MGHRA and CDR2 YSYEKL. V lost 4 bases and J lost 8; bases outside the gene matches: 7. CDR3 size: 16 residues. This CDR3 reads CASSRGTSGSKDEQFF. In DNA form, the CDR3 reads TGCGCCAGCAGCCGAGGGACTAGCGGGAGTAAGGATGAGCAGTTCTTC.